The source of this T cell receptor beta chain is a study of blood T cell repertoires in COVID-19. Germline CDR1 SGDLS, CDR2 YYNGEE. Germline trimming cut 3 bases from V and 1 base from J; bases unmatched to any gene: 7. This CDR3 spans 15 amino acids. TCRdb keeps only in-frame clones here, not all; method: immunoSEQ multiplex PCR. The top ten clones hold approximately 1.5% of a sample with under 450,000 clones, approximately 89% of them seen once. Followed longitudinally, the Seattle patients had been enrolled during active infection. The genes are TRBV9 and TRBJ2-7; 7 nucleotides align to TRBD1. The sample taken for sequencing was peripheral blood. The receptor comes from a woman aged 40 to 50 with COVID-19, enrolled during active disease. Here the CDR3 reads CASSAEQGISYEQYF. The CDR3, as DNA: TGTGCCAGCAGCGCTGAACAGGGGATATCCTACGAGCAGTACTTC.